This T cell receptor (beta chain) derives from a study of vaccination and CD4 T cells after COVID-19. To note about this clonotype: No antigen is known for it.

Sequence data for DNA of cultured CD4+ T cells were generated by the Oncomine TCR Beta short-read assay. One entry per CDR3 protein, called by TCRdb with MiXCR from the PCR reads. The sample lists 20,000 to 30,000 distinct CDR3 sequences; about 42% were seen once. Sample time point: late sampling 161 to 241 days after vaccination in a few convalescent patients. Treatment denoted: roughly ten-day PBMC culture with coronavirus spike peptide pools or control peptides (ViraFEST assay). Germline-derived CDR1 and CDR2 are DFQATT and SNEGSKA (reference sequence). The CDR3 contains 16 residues. With V trimmed by 0 bases and J by 1 base, 6 bases remained unmatched.

The sample in question was CD4+ T cells from blood, cultured in vitro, obtained about 7 months after SARS-CoV-2 vaccination. This chain connects TRBV20-1 to TRBJ2-3, with 8 bases that match TRBD2. This TCR was sampled from a human donor who had recovered from COVID-19. CDR3: CSARDWDGRGTDTQYF. For the CDR3, the DNA is TGCAGTGCTAGAGATTGGGACGGGAGGGGCACAGATACGCAGTATTTT.